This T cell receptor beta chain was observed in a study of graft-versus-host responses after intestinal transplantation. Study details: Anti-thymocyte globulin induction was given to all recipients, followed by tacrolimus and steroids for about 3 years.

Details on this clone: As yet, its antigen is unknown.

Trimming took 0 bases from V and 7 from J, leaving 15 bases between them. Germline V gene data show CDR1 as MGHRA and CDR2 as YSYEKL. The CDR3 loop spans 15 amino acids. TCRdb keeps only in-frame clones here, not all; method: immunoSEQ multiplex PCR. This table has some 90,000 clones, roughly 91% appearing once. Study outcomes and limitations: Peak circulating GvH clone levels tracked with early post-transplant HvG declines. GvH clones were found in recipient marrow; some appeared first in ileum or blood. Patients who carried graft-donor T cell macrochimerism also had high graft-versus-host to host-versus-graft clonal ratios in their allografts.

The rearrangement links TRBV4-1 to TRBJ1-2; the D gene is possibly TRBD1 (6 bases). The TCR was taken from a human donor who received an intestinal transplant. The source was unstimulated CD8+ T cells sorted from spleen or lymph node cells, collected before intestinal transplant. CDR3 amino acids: CASSQDSQGGIGYTF. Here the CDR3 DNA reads TGCGCCAGCAGCCAAGATTCACAGGGAGGGATTGGCTACACCTTC.